This TCR beta chain was retrieved from a study of regulatory T cells in long-lasting Graves disease. Sequencing libraries for TCR beta were prepared with iRepertoire HTBI primers and Arm-PCR of CDR3 regions. TCRdb called the multiplex PCR reads again in MiXCR, with one record for every CDR3 protein. The profile covers hundreds of thousands of distinct CDR3 sequences, with about 16% appearing a single time and roughly 25% taken by the ten largest. This clonotype occurred many times. The CDR3 totals 14 residues. CDR1 and CDR2 from the germline V gene are SNHLY and FYNNEI. V was clipped by 5 bases and J by 6 bases; unmatched bases: 6. Time point of the sample: newly diagnosed GD, antithyroid drugs for less than 3 months. The TCR library used RNA extracted from PBMCs. Xi'an, China, was home to the endocrinology department that provided patients. These same records also appear under a second study, on T cells in Graves' hyperthyroidism and ophthalmopathy.

Sequenced here: peripheral blood mononuclear cells (PBMCs), sampled at new diagnosis, from a patient treated with antithyroid drugs. This sequence was found in a woman aged 35-60 years with Graves disease. This chain uses TRBV2 with TRBJ1-5; TRBD1 aligns across 8 bases. The CDR3 sequence: CASSPDRAIQPQHF. CDR3 coding DNA: TGTGCCAGCAGTCCGGACAGGGCGATTCAGCCCCAGCATTTT.